These 23 T cell receptor beta chains were all obtained from the same sample, sequenced in a study of blood T cell repertoires in COVID-19. TCRdb's copy holds only in-frame clones and misses some; the assay was immunoSEQ multiplex PCR. This table holds 40,000 to 50,000 clones, 88% found once. Sequencing input: peripheral blood. Every receptor here comes from a middle-aged man with active COVID-19.

V gene TRBV27 combines with J gene TRBJ2-4; D gene unclear. Looked up from germline, CDR1 is MNHEY and CDR2 is SMNVEV (reference sequence). The CDR3 is 13 residues long. V was clipped by 6 bases and J by 9 bases, with 15 bases between them. CDR3 DNA: TGTGCCAGCAGCCCGAGAATTCTCGGCATTCAGTACTTC. It translates to CASSPRILGIQYF.

This chain links TRBV5-5 with TRBJ1-5; TRBD1 matches 7 bases. The CDR3 runs to 14 residues. V shed 5 bases and J 8 bases; nucleotides not matched to a gene: 10. In germline, CDR1 is SGHKS, CDR2 YYEKEE (reference sequence). The CDR3 sequence is CASSLTGSIEPQHF. As DNA, the CDR3 is TGTGCCAGCAGTTTGACAGGGTCTATCGAGCCCCAGCATTTT. Variable domain in full (rest from reference TRBV5-5 and TRBJ1-5): DAGVTQSPTHLIKTRGQQVTLRCSPISGHKSVSWYQQVLGQGPQFIFQYYEKEERGRGNFPDRFSARQFPNYSSELNVNALLLGDSALYLCASSLTGSIEPQHFGDGTRLSIL.

The V call is TRBV6-2 or TRBV6-3, the J call TRBJ1-1, with D possibly matching TRBD1 (6 bases). Between the trimmed V and J ends, which lost 2 bases and 0 bases, there was a span of 16 bases. CDR1 MNHEY and CDR2 SVGEGT come from the germline V gene. This CDR3 region has 17 residues. The CDR3 DNA is TGTGCCAGCAGTTACGGGGGGGCAGGTGGATTGAACACTGAAGCTTTCTTT. Translated: CASSYGGAGGLNTEAFF.

The V gene is TRBV19, the J gene TRBJ2-5; 11 nucleotides agree with TRBD1. This CDR3 has 14 residues. Trimming cost V 7 bases and J 4 bases; bases outside gene matches: 5. Germline-derived CDR1 and CDR2 are LNHDA and SQIVND (reference sequence). CDR3 nucleotide sequence: TGTGCCAGTAAGGACAGGGGGCGCGGAGAGACCCAGTACTTC. Translation gives CASKDRGRGETQYF.

This clone appeared a few times. The chain uses TRBV6-2 or TRBV6-3 and TRBJ2-7; D may be TRBD1 (6 bases). The germline gives CDR1 MNHEY, CDR2 SVGEGT. Deletions cut 4 bases from V and 9 bases from J, with 16 bases between. The CDR3 covers 13 residues. CDR3 in DNA: TGTGCCAGCAGTTCGACTCGGAAAGGGGGGCAGTACTTC. This encodes CASSSTRKGGQYF.

This clone came up once. The chain combines TRBV5-1 with TRBJ1-2; D remains unclear. The CDR3 length is 14 residues. Per germline, CDR1 SGHRS and CDR2 YFSETQ. V was clipped by 0 bases and J by 6 bases, with 12 bases between them. In DNA, the CDR3 is TGCGCCAGCAGCTTGGCAACAGCTTCGGATGGCTACACCTTC. Translated: CASSLATASDGYTF.

The sample holds a few counts of this clone. The chain couples TRBV7-9 to TRBJ2-7, with D maybe TRBD1 (6 bases). This CDR3 has 12 residues. The V end was cut by 7 bases, the J end by 1 base, with 8 bases between. Germline CDR1 SEHNR, CDR2 FQNEAQ (reference sequence). The CDR3 loop reads CASTQGSYEQYF. In nucleotides, the CDR3 is TGTGCCAGCACCCAGGGGTCCTACGAGCAGTACTTC.

The rearrangement uses TRBV12-3 or TRBV12-4 and TRBJ2-2, with D possibly being TRBD2 (5 bases). Trimming shortened V by 6 bases and J by 7 bases, and 12 bases separated the two germline ends. The CDR3 covers 13 residues. The CDR3 protein is CASRPRVFGELFF. The DNA for the CDR3 is TGTGCCAGCAGACCGAGGGTTTTCGGGGAGCTGTTTTTT.

The V and J genes are TRBV4-3 and TRBJ2-6, with no clear D. CDR1 and CDR2 from the germline V gene are LGHNA and YSLEER. The V end was cut by 4 bases, the J end by 0 bases, with 7 bases between. The CDR3 runs to 15 residues. The chain's CDR3 is CASSPMSSGANVLTF. The DNA for the CDR3 is TGCGCCAGCAGCCCCATGAGCTCTGGGGCCAACGTCCTGACTTTC.

The chain couples TRBV28 to TRBJ1-1; D is uncertain. The CDR3 contains 13 residues. Germline assignment: CDR1 MDHEN and CDR2 SYDVKM. The V gene lost 6 bases and the J gene lost 7 bases, with 15 bases spanning the gap. DNA for the CDR3: TGTGCCAGCAGCCCCCCGGGTAGAAATGAAGCTTTCTTT. Its protein product is CASSPPGRNEAFF.

This rearrangement joins TRBV19 to TRBJ1-4, with 7 bases that match TRBD1. V lost 6 bases, J lost 0 bases, and 4 bases stayed unmatched. The CDR3 has 15 residues. CDR1 and CDR2 from the germline V gene are LNHDA and SQIVND (reference sequence). The CDR3 region is CASSRGTATNEKLFF. For the CDR3, the DNA is TGTGCCAGTAGCCGCGGGACAGCAACTAATGAAAAACTGTTTTTT.

This clone has just one count. The chain uses TRBV5-4 and TRBJ2-3; D is possibly TRBD2 (7 bases). This CDR3 contains 15 residues. Germline lookup yields CDR1 SGHNT and CDR2 YYREEE (reference sequence). Trimming stripped 2 bases from V and 1 base from J, with 11 bases between. The CDR3 loop reads CASSFEGGGTDTQYF. Here the CDR3 DNA reads TGTGCCAGCAGCTTCGAGGGGGGGGGCACAGATACGCAGTATTTT. Full variable domain (outside the CDR3, taken from reference TRBV5-4 and TRBJ2-3): ETGVTQSPTHLIKTRGQQVTLRCSSQSGHNTVSWYQQALGQGPQFIFQYYREEENGRGNFPPRFSGLQFPNYSSELNVNALELDDSALYLCASSFEGGGTDTQYFGPGTRLTVL.

This sequence joins TRBV2 and TRBJ1-5; D unresolved. Germline CDR1 reads SNHLY; CDR2 reads FYNNEI. The length of the CDR3 is 13 residues. V was pared by 6 bases and J by 7 bases, with 13 bases between. The CDR3 coding sequence is TGTGCCAGCAGGGTTCGGGGAAGCCAGCCCCAGCATTTT. This encodes CASRVRGSQPQHF.

The table lists this clone with a count of one. The V and J genes are TRBV5-1 and TRBJ1-5, with TRBD1 as a possible D gene (6 bases). CDR1 is SGHRS, CDR2 YFSETQ, per germline. V was trimmed by 4 bases and J by 4 bases, leaving 9 bases between them. The CDR3 spans 13 residues. The CDR3 loop reads CASSIQGNQPQHF. The DNA of the CDR3 is TGCGCCAGCAGCATACAGGGTAATCAGCCCCAGCATTTT.

The chain is built from TRBV4-1 and TRBJ2-3; D unresolved. The CDR3 covers 16 residues. The germline V gene encodes CDR1 MGHRA and CDR2 YSYEKL. V was pared by 1 base and J by 0 bases, with 11 bases between. This CDR3 is CASSQVVAESTDTQYF. CDR3 sequence (DNA): TGCGCCAGCAGCCAAGTGGTAGCAGAAAGCACAGATACGCAGTATTTT.

V gene TRBV9 combines with J gene TRBJ2-2; 7 bases are a match to TRBD1. The germline V gene encodes CDR1 SGDLS and CDR2 YYNGEE. The V segment lost 0 bases and the J segment 5 bases; nucleotides outside the gene matches: 4. The CDR3 is 15 amino acids. The DNA for the CDR3 is TGTGCCAGCAGCGTAGTAGACAGGGCGACCGGGGAGCTGTTTTTT. Protein: CASSVVDRATGELFF. Supplemented by reference TRBV9 and TRBJ2-2, the full variable domain reads DSGVTQTPKHLITATGQRVTLRCSPRSGDLSVYWYQQSLDQGLQFLIQYYNGEERAKGNILERFSAQQFPDLHSELNLSSLELGDSALYFCASSVVDRATGELFFGEGSRLTVL.

Comment on this clone: One end of the junction varies from germline; a read error may be responsible. The chain carries TRBV2 and TRBJ2-5; 8 bases align to TRBD2. CDR1 is SNHLY, CDR2 FYNNEI, per germline. This CDR3 has 14 amino acids. The CDR3 bases are TGTGCCAGCAGTGAGGGGCGGGGGGAAGAGACCCGGTACTTC. This gives the protein CASSEGRGEETRYF.

V and J are TRBV27 and TRBJ1-4, with D maybe TRBD1 (6 bases). Deletions cut 6 bases from V and 8 bases from J, with 16 bases between. Germline CDR1 reads MNHEY; CDR2 reads SMNVEV (reference sequence). The CDR3 totals 14 residues. Here the CDR3 DNA reads TGTGCCAGCAGGGGGAGGGGGGGCGGGGAAAAACTGTTTTTT. Protein: CASRGRGGGEKLFF.

The rearrangement joins TRBV15 to TRBJ1-4; D remains unclear. The CDR3 totals 13 residues. CDR1 LNHNV and CDR2 YYDKDF come from the germline V gene (reference sequence). The V end lost 1 base, the J end lost 6 bases, and 6 bases lay between the germline ends. CDR3 bases: TGTGCCACCAGCAGAGTGAGGGATGAAAAACTGTTTTTT. Protein product: CATSRVRDEKLFF. The entire variable domain, with the rest obtained from reference TRBV15 and TRBJ1-4, is as follows: DAMVIQNPRYQVTQFGKPVTLSCSQTLNHNVMYWYQQKSSQAPKLLFHYYDKDFNNEADTPDNFQSRRPNTSFCFLDIRSPGLGDTAMYLCATSRVRDEKLFFGSGTQLSVL.

The CDR3 reads CASKRREGINEQFF. CDR3 bases: TGTGCCAGTAAGAGGCGGGAGGGAATCAATGAGCAGTTCTTC. The rearrangement links TRBV6-5 to TRBJ2-1, with 9 positions matching TRBD2. The J segment lost 6 bases and the V segment lost 9 bases, leaving 9 bases of the junction unmatched. Germline V CDR1 and CDR2: MNHEY, SVGAGI. The CDR3 covers 14 residues.

The rearrangement joins TRBV3-1 (or the pseudogene TRBV3-2) to TRBJ2-7, with D possibly TRBD1 on 6 matching bases. The CDR3 runs to 15 residues. Germline V gives CDR1 LGHDT, CDR2 YNNKEL (reference sequence). V was shortened by 4 bases and J by 0 bases, with 13 bases between the two germline ends. CDR3 nucleotide sequence: TGTGCCAGCAGCCTAGGAACAGGGCCCTCCTACGAGCAGTACTTC. This translates into CASSLGTGPSYEQYF.

The chain employs TRBV28 and TRBJ2-3; D is ambiguous. Between the trimmed V and J ends, which lost 5 bases and 2 bases, there was a span of 14 bases. The CDR3 contains 15 residues. Per the germline V gene, CDR1 is MDHEN and CDR2 is SYDVKM. The CDR3 is CASSAPAGSTDTQYF. The CDR3 region has the DNA TGTGCCAGCAGTGCCCCTGCCGGGTCCACAGATACGCAGTATTTT.

The CDR3 protein is CASSGFGAGGPSGTSGNNEQFF. CDR3 coding DNA: TGTGCCAGCAGCGGATTCGGTGCAGGGGGTCCCTCAGGGACTAGCGGGAACAATGAGCAGTTCTTC. The V gene is TRBV9, the J gene TRBJ2-1; TRBD2 agrees at 13 bases. After removal of 3 bases from V and 5 bases from J, the junction contained 23 bases not matched to a gene. The germline V gene encodes CDR1 SGDLS and CDR2 YYNGEE. This CDR3 spans 22 amino acids. The whole variable domain, filled in from reference TRBV9 and TRBJ2-1, reads DSGVTQTPKHLITATGQRVTLRCSPRSGDLSVYWYQQSLDQGLQFLIQYYNGEERAKGNILERFSAQQFPDLHSELNLSSLELGDSALYFCASSGFGAGGPSGTSGNNEQFFGPGTRLTVL.